The 12 T cell receptor beta chains below were found in one sample sequenced in a study of blood T cell repertoires in COVID-19. The table came from immunoSEQ multiplex PCR; TCRdb's copy has only in-frame clones and leaves some out. The sample records about 120,000 clones, approximately 77% being singletons. Sequenced sample: peripheral blood. These receptors came from a human donor in a cohort sampled during active COVID-19.

The V and J genes are TRBV6-1 and TRBJ2-5; D is perhaps TRBD1 (5 bases). Trimming left V 2 bases short and J 0 bases short, with 7 bases between. The CDR3 covers 14 residues. Germline V gene data show CDR1 as MNHNS and CDR2 as SASEGT. The CDR3 is CASSEIRDQETQYF. CDR3 nucleotide sequence: TGTGCCAGCAGTGAAATCAGGGACCAAGAGACCCAGTACTTC.

CDR3 in amino acids: CASLRRNPYNEQFF. Written as DNA, the CDR3 is TGTGCCAGTCTCAGGAGGAACCCCTACAATGAGCAGTTCTTC. This chain connects TRBV2 to TRBJ2-1; tentatively, D is TRBD2 (5 bases). Trimming left V 9 bases short and J 2 bases short, with 14 bases between. CDR1 and CDR2 (germline): SNHLY, FYNNEI. The CDR3 totals 14 residues. The variable domain in full, with the rest retrieved from reference TRBV2 and TRBJ2-1, is EPEVTQTPSHQVTQMGQEVILRCVPISNHLYFYWYRQILGQKVEFLVSFYNNEISEKSEIFDDQFSVERPDGSNFTLKIRSTKLEDSAMYFCASLRRNPYNEQFFGPGTRLTVL.

The V gene is TRBV27, the J gene TRBJ2-7, with D possibly being TRBD2 (5 bases). This CDR3 is built from 15 residues. From germline, CDR1 is MNHEY and CDR2 SMNVEV (reference sequence). V was clipped by 8 bases and J by 2 bases, with 19 bases between them. CDR3 residues: CASGSLGSATYEQYF. The CDR3 DNA reads as TGTGCCAGCGGCTCCCTCGGTAGCGCGACCTACGAGCAGTACTTC.

This chain connects TRBV12-5 to TRBJ1-5; maybe TRBD1 (5 bases). Germline loops: CDR1 LGHNT, CDR2 FRNRAP. Trimming took 2 bases from V and 9 from J, leaving 5 bases between them. CDR3 size: 11 residues. The CDR3 DNA sequence: TGTGCTAGTGGTTTGAGGGGGCCCCAGCATTTT. It codes for CASGLRGPQHF.

The V call is TRBV20-1, the J call TRBJ2-1; D not certain. The CDR3 runs 10 residues. Germline assignment: CDR1 DFQATT and CDR2 SNEGSKA (reference sequence). Trimming took off 5 bases at V and 5 bases at J, with 4 bases between the two ends. CDR3 bases: TGCAGTGCTTATGACAATGAGCAGTTCTTC. This gives the protein CSAYDNEQFF.

V is TRBV5-1 and J is TRBJ2-3, with TRBD1 identical over 8 bases. The CDR3 is made up of 14 amino acids. CDR1 and CDR2 from the germline V gene are SGHRS and YFSETQ. Trimming removed 5 bases from V and 2 bases from J; junction bases left unmatched: 4. The CDR3 DNA sequence: TGCGCCAGCAGGTCGGGACAGGTCACAGATACGCAGTATTTT. Amino acid sequence: CASRSGQVTDTQYF. Combining the CDR3 with reference TRBV5-1 and TRBJ2-3 gives the whole variable domain KAGVTQTPRYLIKTRGQQVTLSCSPISGHRSVSWYQQTPGQGLQFLFEYFSETQRNKGNFPGRFSGRQFSNSRSEMNVSTLELGDSALYLCASRSGQVTDTQYFGPGTRLTVL.

The CDR3 region is CASSMPGTYEQYF. CDR3 DNA: TGTGCCAGTAGTATGCCAGGGACCTACGAGCAGTACTTC. V gene TRBV19 combines with J gene TRBJ2-7; possibly TRBD1 for D (5 bases). V lost 3 bases, J lost 2 bases, and 8 bases lay in between. This CDR3 is built from 13 residues. In germline, CDR1 is LNHDA, CDR2 SQIVND (reference sequence).

This clone was seen only once. The chain carries TRBV7-6 and TRBJ2-7; 11 bases line up with TRBD1. Germline lookup yields CDR1 SGHVS and CDR2 FNYEAQ. CDR3 length: 16 residues. The V and J ends lost 5 bases and 4 bases, in that order; junction bases with no gene match: 10. CDR3 loop: CASSPLPGQGAYEQYF. CDR3 DNA: TGTGCCAGCAGCCCCCTCCCCGGACAGGGGGCGTACGAGCAGTACTTC.

This clone was counted only a few times. CDR3 bases: TGCGCCAGCAGTGAGTCGTACGAGGCTGAGCAGTACTTC. Encoded protein: CASSESYEAEQYF. The rearrangement joins TRBV10-1 to TRBJ2-7; D is unclear. The CDR3 has 13 residues. Trimming pared 0 bases from V and 7 bases from J, leaving 10 bases between. Per the germline V gene, CDR1 is WNHNN and CDR2 is SYGVQD (reference sequence).

Only a few counts were recorded for this clone. The chain carries TRBV4-1 and TRBJ2-5, with a tentative D call TRBD2 (6 bases). Germline assignment: CDR1 MGHRA and CDR2 YSYEKL. The CDR3 sequence is 16 residues long. Trimming pared 1 base from V and 0 bases from J, leaving 12 bases between. In DNA, the CDR3 is TGCGCCAGCAGCCAAGGACCAAGCGGGTACCAAGAGACCCAGTACTTC. Translation: CASSQGPSGYQETQYF.

The genes are TRBV7-2 and TRBJ2-7, with unresolved D. V lost 3 bases and J 4 bases, leaving 10 bases between the germline ends. Germline-derived CDR1 and CDR2 are SGHTA and FQGNSA. This CDR3 is 13 amino acids long. Written as DNA, the CDR3 is TGTGCCAGCAGCTTCACCTCTACGTACGAGCAGTACTTC. Its translation is CASSFTSTYEQYF.

V is TRBV29-1 and J is TRBJ2-7; D is possibly TRBD1 (6 bases). V was cut by 6 bases and J by 1 base, with 16 bases left in between. Germline CDR1 reads SQVTM; CDR2 reads ANQGSEA. The CDR3 contains 14 residues. The CDR3 bases are TGCAGCGTCACGGATACAGGGATATCCTACGAGCAGTACTTC. It encodes CSVTDTGISYEQYF.